Following are 8 T cell receptor beta chains from one sample sequenced in a study of T cells in Graves' hyperthyroidism and ophthalmopathy. From RNA transcripts, TCR beta CDR3 regions were amplified. The TCR CDR3 first-round RT-PCR relied on the HTBI primer set. TCRdb redid the calling of the multiplex PCR reads with MiXCR, one entry per CDR3 protein. The sample holds a few hundred thousand distinct CDR3 sequences, around 16% seen once. The sample was blood. The receptors here all came from a woman aged 40 to 50 with Graves' ophthalmopathy.

This clonotype was counted at least ten times. The CDR3 sequence: CASSLRISTDTQYF. The CDR3 DNA reads as TGTGCCAGCAGCTTAAGGATCAGCACAGATACGCAGTATTTT. The chain has TRBV11-2 and TRBJ2-3; D is undetermined. The CDR3 is made up of 14 amino acids. The ends were cut back, 2 bases at V and 0 bases at J, with 6 bases in the middle. The germline CDR1 and CDR2 sequences are SGHAT and FQNNGV.

This clonotype came up many times. This chain connects TRBV5-1 to TRBJ1-1; D unclear. The CDR3 runs to 15 residues. Germline lookup yields CDR1 SGHRS and CDR2 YFSETQ. V was trimmed by 4 bases and J by 2 bases, leaving 15 bases between them. CDR3 nucleotides: TGCGCCAGCAGCCTGGCTACTGACCAAAACACTGAAGCTTTCTTT. It specifies CASSLATDQNTEAFF.

In its sample, this clonotype was seen many times. This chain uses TRBV10-3 with TRBJ1-6; D is ambiguous. The V gene's germline CDR1 is ENHRY and CDR2 SYGVKD. Deletions cut 6 bases from V and 11 bases from J, with 14 bases between. This CDR3 region has 13 residues. CDR3 in DNA: TGTGCCATCAGAACCCGTGACGACGCACCCCTCCACTTT. This translates into CAIRTRDDAPLHF.

This clonotype came up many times. V is TRBV3-1 and J is TRBJ1-1, with unresolved D. The CDR3 length is 12 residues. CDR1 and CDR2 (germline): LGHDT, YNNKEL (reference sequence). Trimming pared 8 bases from V and 1 base from J, leaving 8 bases between. CDR3 sequence (DNA): TGTGCCAGCCGCCGAGGGAACACTGAAGCTTTCTTT. Amino acid sequence: CASRRGNTEAFF.

This clonotype was recorded at least ten times. This chain uses TRBV2 with TRBJ2-7; TRBD1 matches 8 bases. The germline V gene has CDR1 SNHLY and CDR2 FYNNEI. The CDR3 spans 14 residues. V was pared by 6 bases and J by 5 bases, with 9 bases of the junction left unmatched. The CDR3 sequence is CASSQQTGVHEQYF. CDR3 DNA: TGTGCCAGCAGCCAACAGACAGGGGTCCACGAGCAGTACTTC.

The V and J genes are TRBV20-1 and TRBJ2-7; TRBD2 aligns across 8 bases. Germline loops: CDR1 DFQATT, CDR2 SNEGSKA (reference sequence). Trimming cost V 0 bases and J 0 bases; bases outside gene matches: 7. The CDR3 has 16 amino acids. The CDR3 spells CSARDMGGTSSYEQYF. CDR3 bases: TGCAGTGCTAGAGATATGGGAGGGACTAGCTCCTACGAGCAGTACTTC.

This clonotype has a count of ten or more. The rearrangement joins TRBV11-3 to TRBJ2-3; D gene unclear. Germline CDR1 reads SGHNT; CDR2 reads YENEEA. V was trimmed by 3 bases and J by 2 bases, leaving 9 bases between them. The CDR3 totals 14 residues. The CDR3 coding sequence is TGTGCCAGCAGCTTGAACGAACACACAGATACGCAGTATTTT. Translated: CASSLNEHTDTQYF.

This clonotype was seen repeatedly, ten times or more. CDR3 sequence: CASSRQGTTFYGYTF. Written as DNA, the CDR3 is TGTGCCAGCAGTCGACAGGGGACGACTTTCTATGGCTACACCTTC. The J gene is TRBJ1-2, the V gene TRBV12-3 or TRBV12-4; 8 bases map to TRBD1. The CDR3 loop spans 15 amino acids. The junction had 9 bases not matched to a gene; V was cut back by 5 bases and J by 4 bases.